The sequence of this T cell receptor (beta chain) was determined in a study of patients and donors after allogeneic stem cell transplantation. Germline V lookup: CDR1 SGHRS, CDR2 YFSETQ. The CDR3 extends over 13 amino acids. V was trimmed by 4 bases and J by 5 bases, leaving 12 bases between them. TCRdb reprocessed the RT-PCR reads via MiXCR and lists one record per CDR3 protein. The table lists under 170,000 distinct CDR3 sequences, 30% to 45% of them singletons, with around 50% in the top ten. The receptor's source is a human donor who was either an allogeneic HSCT recipient or a stem cell or donor lymphocyte infusion donor (not recorded which). It is not recorded whose cells these are; they may come from a transplant donor. The sample consisted of blood, either unsorted or a sorted T cell fraction (not recorded which). This chain joins TRBV5-1 and TRBJ2-5; D gene ambiguous. The CDR3 DNA sequence: TGCGCCAGCAGCGCATTTCCTGGGGAGACCCAGTACTTC. Its protein product is CASSAFPGETQYF.